This section outlines one T cell receptor beta chain sequence together with its context. Profiled with immunoSEQ multiplex PCR; TCRdb holds only in-frame clones, not every one. The repertoire includes about 170,000 clones, 80% to 85% of them detected once, and about a tenth sits in the top ten. This CDR3 contains 14 residues. The V and J ends lost 0 bases and 8 bases respectively, with 12 bases between them. Germline V CDR1 and CDR2: SGHRS, YFSETQ. The sample originates from a study of blood T cell repertoires in COVID-19. This receptor was obtained from a man between 65 and 80 years old with active or convalescent COVID-19. The chain is built from TRBV5-1 and TRBJ1-5, with D possibly matching TRBD1 (6 bases). Sequencing input: peripheral blood. CDR3 DNA sequence: TGCGCCAGCAGCTTGGTAGGGGGGGCTGAGCCCCAGCATTTT. The encoded protein is CASSLVGGAEPQHF.